This T cell receptor (beta chain) was observed in a study of T cell repertoires in cytomegalovirus infection. About the research overall: Use of recently identified HLA-C-restricted and well-studied HLA-B-restricted CMV epitopes was part of the study. It can be stated that public TCR beta signatures indicated CMV infection as well as a matching HLA type. Findings and limits, study-wide: The cumulative frequency of public TCR beta families identified carriers of CMV plus the relevant HLA. The ex vivo response was dominated by HLA-C-restricted CMV-specific TCR beta clonotypes.

Each CDR3 protein gets one entry after TCRdb re-called the reads with MiXCR. The sample comprises approximately 300,000 distinct CDR3 sequences, about 29% of which are singletons, and 20% rests with the top ten. CDR3 length: 13 amino acids. V lost 1 base and J lost 6, with 10 bases in between. Per the germline V gene, CDR1 is SGHTS and CDR2 is YDEGEE. This clonotype was counted only a few times. What it recognizes is unknown. V and J are TRBV5-8 and TRBJ1-1; no definite D call. This TCR came from a human donor in good health (CMV status not recorded). Some clones in this sample may be carry-over from other donors' samples. Sequencing was performed on cultured PBMCs, taken from culture after CMV antigen stimulation. In DNA form, the CDR3 reads TGTGCCAGCAGCTTGACGGACGCCTCTGAAGCTTTCTTT. Its translation: CASSLTDASEAFF. Full variable domain (rest looked up from reference TRBV5-8 and TRBJ1-1): EAGVTQSPTHLIKTRGQQATLRCSPISGHTSVYWYQQALGLGLQFLLWYDEGEERNRGNFPPRFSGRQFPNYSSELNVNALELEDSALYLCASSLTDASEAFFGQGTRLTVV.